The source of this T cell receptor (beta chain) is a study of blood T cell repertoires in COVID-19. Background on the study: The United States, Italy and Spain supplied acute and convalescent COVID-19 samples. T cells, B-cell-depleted T cells, or PBMCs provided the cDNA or gDNA that served as material.

Per the study methods: Estimated nucleated cell counts came from reference gene primer amplification. Only in-frame clones appear in the TCRdb table, and some are missing; sequencing was by immunoSEQ multiplex PCR. The V and J calls and clone size are taken from that table; D and trimming were inferred from the DNA. In the table there are about 170,000 clones, roughly 90% of which are singletons. The ends were cut back, 6 bases at V and 6 bases at J, with 10 bases in the middle. CDR1 and CDR2 (germline): MNHEY, SVGAGI. The CDR3 consists of 12 residues. The source of this sequence is a woman in her forties or fifties with acute or convalescent COVID-19. The chain recombines TRBV6-5 with TRBJ2-3; D is undetermined. Input material: peripheral blood. CDR3 DNA sequence: TGTGCCAGCAGCCCAAACGCGGATACGCAGTATTTT. It is translated as CASSPNADTQYF.